This T cell receptor beta chain came from a study of regulatory T cells in long-lasting Graves disease. General observations from the study: Persistent disease preferred TRBV28, TRBJ1-2 and TRBJ2-5. Patients whose Graves' disease persisted exhibited lower TCR diversity than those newly diagnosed. New patients shared some 970 public clonotypes, fewer than the roughly 2,600 shared by persistent patients.

Arm-PCR of CDR3 regions with iRepertoire HTBI primers generated TCR beta libraries. TCRdb itself ran the multiplex PCR reads through MiXCR, one entry per CDR3 protein. The sample has around 250,000 distinct CDR3 sequences, about 18% seen once; the top ten hold less than 15%. This clonotype was observed many times. Its specificity is not known. Documented time point: newly diagnosed GD, antithyroid drugs for less than 3 months. RNA from PBMCs was the source of the TCR library. CDR1 SGHRS and CDR2 YFSETQ come from the germline V gene. The CDR3 has 16 residues. With 4 bases clipped from V and 4 bases from J, the junction kept 11 bases outside the gene matches. These same records also appear under a second study, on T cells in Graves' hyperthyroidism and ophthalmopathy. This second study says: HTBI primers were the set used in a first-round RT-PCR of the TCR CDR3.

The sequence derives from a woman in her twenties or thirties with Graves disease. The V call is TRBV5-1, the J call TRBJ1-1; 9 bases are shared with TRBD1. The sequences come from peripheral blood mononuclear cells (PBMCs), collected at new diagnosis, from a patient treated with antithyroid drugs. The DNA of the CDR3 is TGCGCCAGCAGCCTAGACAGGGGGGGACTCAGCACTGAAGCTTTCTTT. It is translated as CASSLDRGGLSTEAFF. Full variable domain (missing parts from reference TRBV5-1 and TRBJ1-1): KAGVTQTPRYLIKTRGQQVTLSCSPISGHRSVSWYQQTPGQGLQFLFEYFSETQRNKGNFPGRFSGRQFSNSRSEMNVSTLELGDSALYLCASSLDRGGLSTEAFFGQGTRLTVV.